This TCR beta chain was documented in a study of cytomegalovirus exposure and HLA in healthy donors. The PCR had 60 Vbeta and 13 Jbeta primers. Assay used: immunoSEQ multiplex PCR; TCRdb lists only in-frame clones, some missing. The sample records about 150,000 clones, around 79% being singletons. V lost 3 bases and J lost 6; bases outside the gene matches: 3. CDR3 size: 13 residues. Germline lookup yields CDR1 SGHNT and CDR2 YENEEA. For this clone: The antigen is not known.

Findings and limits, study-wide: It was only CMV serostatus that was available as immune exposure information.

The chain joins TRBV11-3 to TRBJ1-2; 8 bases match TRBD1. Sequenced: PBMCs. This receptor was identified in a woman between 40 and 55 years old in good health and CMV-seronegative. The CDR3 loop is CASSFDRGHGYTF. CDR3 sequence (DNA): TGTGCCAGCAGCTTTGACAGGGGACATGGCTACACCTTC.